Each of the 27 T cell receptor beta chains below was sequenced from the same sample in a study of T cell responses to AZD1222 COVID-19 vaccine. Assay used: immunoSEQ multiplex PCR; TCRdb lists only in-frame clones, some missing. Among about 160,000 clones listed, almost 90% were seen once. The material was peripheral blood, obtained on day 0 of AZD1222 vaccination. The receptors were sampled from an adult in good health.

This clone was observed at least ten times. This chain links TRBV2 with TRBJ1-2, with a weak D call TRBD1 (6 bases). This CDR3 region has 12 residues. Germline CDR1 reads SNHLY; CDR2 reads FYNNEI. V gave up 3 bases and J gave up 6 bases, with 8 bases separating them. Here the CDR3 DNA reads TGTGCCAGCAGTGAGAGGGGGAATGGCTACACCTTC. This codes for CASSERGNGYTF. The full variable domain, rest sourced from reference TRBV2 and TRBJ1-2, is EPEVTQTPSHQVTQMGQEVILRCVPISNHLYFYWYRQILGQKVEFLVSFYNNEISEKSEIFDDQFSVERPDGSNFTLKIRSTKLEDSAMYFCASSERGNGYTFGSGTRLTVV.

The chain is built from TRBV27 and TRBJ2-5; TRBD2 aligns across 10 bases. Unmatched junction bases numbered 10, after V lost 7 bases and J lost 5 bases. The CDR3 extends over 15 amino acids. Germline V CDR1 and CDR2: MNHEY, SMNVEV (reference sequence). The CDR3 reads CASNQRGLARETQYF. The DNA of the CDR3 is TGTGCCAGCAATCAAAGGGGACTAGCGAGGGAGACCCAGTACTTC.

The chain recombines TRBV6-5 with TRBJ2-1, with 10 bases matching TRBD2. V was pared by 5 bases and J by 7 bases, with 8 bases of the junction left unmatched. The CDR3 loop spans 15 amino acids. CDR1 is MNHEY and CDR2 is SVGAGI in the germline V gene. CDR3 DNA sequence: TGTGCCAGCAGTCTCGGACTAGCGGAGATTAATGAGCAGTTCTTC. Translated: CASSLGLAEINEQFF.

V is TRBV19 and J is TRBJ2-1; TRBD2 agrees at 12 bases. The CDR3 spans 16 residues. The ends lost 2 bases at V and 4 bases at J; junction bases unmatched: 3. Looked up from germline, CDR1 is LNHDA and CDR2 is SQIVND (reference sequence). The CDR3 DNA is TGTGCCAGTAGTATATTTGGGACTAGCGGGTACAATGAGCAGTTCTTC. Translated: CASSIFGTSGYNEQFF.

V and J are TRBV19 and TRBJ1-5; maybe TRBD1 (5 bases). The CDR3 covers 16 residues. V shed 3 bases and J shed 5 bases, with 17 bases lying between them. Germline V gene sequence: CDR1 LNHDA, CDR2 SQIVND (reference sequence). The CDR3 sequence is CASSIASGGVHQPQHF. The CDR3 DNA follows: TGTGCCAGTAGTATCGCGTCCGGGGGAGTCCATCAGCCCCAGCATTTT.

The V call is TRBV18, the J call TRBJ2-1, with TRBD1 matching over 12 bases. This CDR3 spans 15 amino acids. V lost 2 bases, J lost 8 bases, and 4 bases stayed unmatched. Germline V gene sequence: CDR1 KGHSH, CDR2 LQKENI. For the CDR3, the DNA is TGTGCCAGCTCACCATTAGGGACAGGGGGCTATGAGCAGTTCTTC. Translated: CASSPLGTGGYEQFF.

The chain uses TRBV5-1 and TRBJ2-1; perhaps TRBD2 as D (6 bases). Germline V gene data show CDR1 as SGHRS and CDR2 as YFSETQ. This CDR3 is 13 amino acids long. Trimming removed 0 bases from V and 6 bases from J, with 7 bases in between. The CDR3: CASSLEGGNEQFF. The CDR3 coding sequence is TGCGCCAGCAGCTTGGAGGGAGGCAATGAGCAGTTCTTC.

Only a few counts were recorded for this clone. This chain uses TRBV19 with TRBJ1-2; D might be TRBD1 (6 bases). Per the germline V gene, CDR1 is LNHDA and CDR2 is SQIVND (reference sequence). The CDR3 totals 18 residues. Trimming removed 2 bases at V and 0 bases at J, with 19 bases between. This CDR3 reads CASSIRKTGATSNYGYTF. The CDR3 nucleotides are TGTGCCAGTAGTATACGCAAGACAGGCGCCACTTCTAACTATGGCTACACCTTC.

This chain links TRBV4-2 with TRBJ2-2; 8 positions match TRBD1. Germline-derived CDR1 and CDR2 are LGHNA and YNFKEQ. V trimming: 3 bases; J trimming: 2 bases; junction bases outside the gene matches: 8. CDR3 length: 17 residues. This CDR3 reads CASSQQAGQGNTGELFF. In DNA form, the CDR3 reads TGTGCCAGCAGCCAGCAGGCAGGACAGGGTAACACCGGGGAGCTGTTTTTT.

J is TRBJ1-2 and V is TRBV2; perhaps TRBD1 as D (6 bases). Between the trimmed V and J ends, which lost 5 bases and 6 bases, there was a span of 19 bases. The germline V gene encodes CDR1 SNHLY and CDR2 FYNNEI. CDR3 length equals 15 residues. The CDR3 sequence: CASSLRGILGHGYTF. The CDR3 DNA reads as TGTGCCAGCAGTTTAAGGGGGATCCTGGGCCATGGCTACACCTTC. Drawing the rest from reference TRBV2 and TRBJ1-2, the complete variable domain is EPEVTQTPSHQVTQMGQEVILRCVPISNHLYFYWYRQILGQKVEFLVSFYNNEISEKSEIFDDQFSVERPDGSNFTLKIRSTKLEDSAMYFCASSLRGILGHGYTFGSGTRLTVV.

The gene calls are TRBV30 and TRBJ1-2; D might be TRBD1 (5 bases). The CDR3 runs to 12 residues. Per the germline V gene, CDR1 is GTSNPN and CDR2 is SVGIG (reference sequence). Trimming removed 3 bases at V and 4 bases at J, with 9 bases between. CDR3 DNA sequence: TGTGCCTGGAGACAGGCTCGCTATGGCTACACCTTC. It codes for CAWRQARYGYTF.

A remark on this clone: At one end, the junction sequence differs from germline, possibly due to a read error. CDR3 region: CASSLGVGTGEEQYF. The DNA of the CDR3 is TGTGCTAGCAGCTTAGGAGTGGGGACAGGGGAGGAGCAGTACTTC. The V and J genes are TRBV7-7 and TRBJ2-7, with 10 bases identical to TRBD1. The germline CDR1 and CDR2 sequences are SSHAT and FNYEAQ (reference sequence). The CDR3 spans 15 residues.

The rearrangement links TRBV7-9 to TRBJ2-7, with D perhaps being TRBD1 or TRBD2 (5 bases each). Trimming removed 0 bases from V and 2 bases from J, with 8 bases in between. CDR1 is SEHNR and CDR2 is FQNEAQ in the germline V gene (reference sequence). The CDR3 totals 14 residues. The CDR3 DNA is TGTGCCAGCAGCTTAGCGGGGGATACCTACGAGCAGTACTTC. It is translated as CASSLAGDTYEQYF.

CDR3 sequence reads: CASSPATGLETQYF. CDR3 nucleotides: TGCGCCAGCAGCCCAGCGACAGGGCTGGAGACCCAGTACTTC. This chain links TRBV5-1 with TRBJ2-5, with 7 bases aligning to TRBD1. CDR1 SGHRS and CDR2 YFSETQ come from the germline V gene. The CDR3 runs 14 residues. The ends lost 4 bases at V and 5 bases at J; junction bases unmatched: 8.

The chain couples TRBV6-4 to TRBJ2-1; TRBD2 is a possible D gene (5 bases). CDR1 is MRHNA and CDR2 is SNTAGT in the germline V gene. Between the trimmed V and J ends, which lost 7 bases and 5 bases, there was a span of 18 bases. The CDR3 contains 15 residues. CDR3 bases: TGTGCCAGCAAACGATCGTGGCAGACTAACAATGAGCAGTTCTTC. This translates into CASKRSWQTNNEQFF.

This clone is labeled as medium-sized. V usage is TRBV30 and J usage is TRBJ1-5; a possible D gene is TRBD1 (6 bases). CDR3 size: 14 residues. Per the germline V gene, CDR1 is GTSNPN and CDR2 is SVGIG (reference sequence). Trimming took off 0 bases at V and 6 bases at J, with 12 bases between the two ends. The DNA of the CDR3 is TGTGCCTGGAGTGTCGAGGGGGGAGGTCAGCCCCAGCATTTT. Translating it yields CAWSVEGGGQPQHF.

This clone was observed a handful of times. The chain combines TRBV27 with TRBJ2-2; maybe TRBD1 (5 bases). V gave up 6 bases and J gave up 4 bases, with 12 bases separating them. Germline V gene lookup returns CDR1 MNHEY and CDR2 SMNVEV (reference sequence). The CDR3 loop spans 14 amino acids. DNA of the CDR3: TGTGCCAGCAGACCTGGACAATCCACCGGGGAGCTGTTTTTT. Translation: CASRPGQSTGELFF.

This clone appeared a single time. The J gene is TRBJ2-7, the V gene TRBV7-2, with 9 bases identical to TRBD2. The ends lost 3 bases at V and 0 bases at J; junction bases unmatched: 3. This CDR3 is 15 amino acids long. Per germline, CDR1 SGHTA and CDR2 FQGNSA. CDR3 amino acids: CASSFSGSFSYEQYF. The CDR3 nucleotides are TGTGCCAGCAGCTTTAGCGGGAGCTTCTCCTACGAGCAGTACTTC.

The J gene is TRBJ2-2, the V gene TRBV28, with a possible D match to TRBD2 (5 bases). This CDR3 contains 13 residues. V gave up 2 bases and J gave up 8 bases, with 9 bases separating them. CDR1 and CDR2 (germline): MDHEN, SYDVKM. The CDR3 protein is CASSLTGMGELFF. The CDR3 coding sequence is TGTGCCAGCAGTTTAACGGGGATGGGGGAGCTGTTTTTT.

V usage is TRBV7-9 and J usage is TRBJ2-1; unclear D gene. The CDR3 is 12 residues long. Germline CDR1 reads SEHNR; CDR2 reads FQNEAQ (reference sequence). Trimming shortened V by 10 bases and J by 9 bases, and 16 bases separated the two germline ends. The CDR3 coding sequence is TGTGCCACCCCACAAGGGATTGGTGAGCAGTTCTTC. Translated, it gives CATPQGIGEQFF.

The chain joins TRBV19 to TRBJ1-3; TRBD1 is a possible D gene (6 bases). Germline values: CDR1 LNHDA, CDR2 SQIVND (reference sequence). This CDR3 has 13 residues. The germline V and J ends were trimmed by 7 bases and 4 bases, with 11 bases remaining between them. The CDR3 DNA reads TGTGCCAGTAACAGGGTGGAAGGAAACACCATATATTTT. As protein: CASNRVEGNTIYF. The full variable domain, rest sourced from reference TRBV19 and TRBJ1-3, is DGGITQSPKYLFRKEGQNVTLSCEQNLNHDAMYWYRQDPGQGLRLIYYSQIVNDFQKGDIAEGYSVSREKKESFPLTVTSAQKNPTAFYLCASNRVEGNTIYFGEGSWLTVV.

The chain employs TRBV7-2 and TRBJ1-5, with 11 bases identical to TRBD1. The CDR3 spans 15 residues. From germline, CDR1 is SGHTA and CDR2 FQGNSA. The trim removed 5 bases at V and 7 bases at J, leaving 7 bases unmatched. The DNA of the CDR3 is TGTGCCAGCAGCCCGGGACAGGGGGGATGGCAGCCCCAGCATTTT. Amino acid sequence: CASSPGQGGWQPQHF.

The chain joins TRBV5-1 to TRBJ1-1; perhaps TRBD1 as D (6 bases). Per the germline V gene, CDR1 is SGHRS and CDR2 is YFSETQ. CDR3 size: 14 residues. V lost 3 bases to trimming and J lost 3 bases, with 12 bases between them. In nucleotides, the CDR3 is TGCGCCAGCAGCTCAACAGGGACGCACACTGAAGCTTTCTTT. It is translated as CASSSTGTHTEAFF.

This clone was picked up one time. The V gene is TRBV3-1 (or the pseudogene TRBV3-2), the J gene TRBJ2-6; D not certain. Trimming pared 1 base from V and 2 bases from J, leaving 3 bases between. The CDR3 has 14 residues. Germline lookup yields CDR1 LGHDT and CDR2 YNNKEL (reference sequence). The CDR3 protein is CASSQVPGANVLTF. The CDR3 DNA reads as TGTGCCAGCAGCCAAGTTCCTGGGGCCAACGTCCTGACTTTC.

This chain uses TRBV2 with TRBJ2-1, with 13 bases identical to TRBD2. V was clipped by 10 bases and J by 5 bases; unmatched bases: 5. Germline CDR1 and CDR2: SNHLY and FYNNEI. CDR3 length equals 14 residues. The CDR3 DNA sequence: TGTGCCACAAGGACTAGCGGGAGCGACAATGAGCAGTTCTTC. Translating it yields CATRTSGSDNEQFF.

V gene TRBV7-2 combines with J gene TRBJ2-3, with TRBD2 matching over 10 bases. The CDR3 sequence is 16 residues long. V shed 5 bases and J 0 bases; nucleotides not matched to a gene: 5. Germline V gene sequence: CDR1 SGHTA, CDR2 FQGNSA. The CDR3 sequence is CASSVLAGGSTDTQYF. The CDR3 nucleotides are TGTGCCAGCAGCGTTTTAGCGGGGGGAAGCACAGATACGCAGTATTTT.

The rearrangement uses TRBV28 and TRBJ1-2, with 10 bases lining up with TRBD1. The CDR3 spans 14 residues. The V gene end was trimmed by 4 bases and the J gene end by 4 bases; junction bases not matched to a gene: 3. The germline gives CDR1 MDHEN, CDR2 SYDVKM. The CDR3 DNA reads as TGTGCCAGCAGTTCGGACAGGGGGGTCTATGGCTACACCTTC. It specifies CASSSDRGVYGYTF.